Listed below are T cell receptor beta chains from one sample, sequenced in a study of T cell repertoires in aging, cancer and after chemotherapy. MiXCR was run by TCRdb on the multiplex PCR reads, yielding one entry per CDR3 protein. The sample comprises around 1,800 distinct CDR3 sequences, roughly a third of which are singletons, and 7.6% rests with the top ten. The specimen was blood. The receptors originated from a human donor with a solid tumor. Each CDR3 is given with its conserved first and last residue. D genes are given only for firm matches. Rows give clone size only sometimes, using once, few, many, or a class for an expanded clone.

clone size,D gene,V gene,J gene,CDR3 DNA,CDR3 protein
large,TRBD1,TRBV6-1,TRBJ2-7,TGTGCCAGCAGAACCGGGACAGGGATCTACGAGCAGTACTTC,CASRTGTGIYEQYF
once,TRBD1,TRBV6-5,TRBJ2-5,TGCGCCAGCAGCCAAGATTGGGGCCCCGGGACAGGGGGCAGGAAGACCCAGTACTTC,CASSQDWGPGTGGRKTQYF
few,TRBD1,TRBV6-5,TRBJ1-1,TGTGCCAGCAGTTCTCCGGGACAGGGGATGACTGAAGCTTTCTTT,CASSSPGQGMTEAFF
.,.,TRBV18,TRBJ2-7,TGTGCCAGCTCACCACCGAGAGCCTCCTACGAGCAGTACTTC,CASSPPRASYEQYF
.,.,TRBV19,TRBJ2-2,TGTGCCAGTAGCGGCGTCCAGGGGTCGGACACCGGGGAGCTGTTTTTT,CASSGVQGSDTGELFF
.,TRBD1,TRBV12-3/TRBV12-4,TRBJ1-5,TGTGCCAGCAGTTTTACAGGGGAGCAGCCCCAGCATTTT,CASSFTGEQPQHF
.,TRBD2,TRBV10-3,TRBJ2-5,TGTGCCATCAGCTCAGCGGGAGGGCGACAAGAGACCCAGTACTTC,CAISSAGGRQETQYF
.,.,TRBV27,TRBJ2-4,TGTGCCAGCAGCTACAAGGACAGTAAAAACATTCAGTACTTC,CASSYKDSKNIQYF
few,.,TRBV6-5,TRBJ2-3,TGTGCCAGCAGTTACGCCGACCAGACTAGCACAGATACGCAGTATTTT,CASSYADQTSTDTQYF
large,TRBD1,TRBV7-6,TRBJ2-3,TGTGCCAGCAGGCCGACAGGGTCCCCAGGAGATACGCAGTATTTT,CASRPTGSPGDTQYF
few,.,TRBV6-1,TRBJ1-2,TGTGCCAGCAGAGTGTCAGGGCTGCTCAACTATGGCTACACCTTC,CASRVSGLLNYGYTF
large,TRBD2,TRBV6-5,TRBJ2-7,TGTGCCAGCAGTTATGATACTAGCGGGGCCTACGAGCAGTACTTC,CASSYDTSGAYEQYF
few,.,TRBV6-5,TRBJ2-7,TGTGCCAGCAGGTCCCTTTCGGGGTTCTACGAGCAGTACTTC,CASRSLSGFYEQYF
.,TRBD1,TRBV12-3/TRBV12-4,TRBJ2-7,TGTGCCAGCAGTACCGGGACAGGGTTCTACGAGCAGTACTTC,CASSTGTGFYEQYF
large,.,TRBV30,TRBJ2-5,TGTGCCTGGAGTGTAATAGTACGGGGAGAGACCCAGTACTTC,CAWSVIVRGETQYF
few,TRBD2,TRBV19,TRBJ2-1,TGTGCCAGTATGGGGACTAGCGGTACCTACAATGAGCAGTTCTTC,CASMGTSGTYNEQFF
few,.,TRBV19,TRBJ2-5,TGTGCCAGTAGTATCACAGGAGTACTCGGCGAGACCCAGTACTTC,CASSITGVLGETQYF
large,TRBD2,TRBV19,TRBJ2-7,TGTGCCAGTGGAGCGATAGCGGGGGGGCCCTACGAGCAGTACTTC,CASGAIAGGPYEQYF
.,.,TRBV5-6,TRBJ2-7,TGTGCCAGCCTCCAATTTGGGGGACGCTCCTACGAGCAGTGCTTC,CASLQFGGRSYEQCF
.,TRBD1,TRBV2,TRBJ2-7,TGTGCCAGCACTTCGGACAGGGATCGCGAGCAGTACTTC,CASTSDRDREQYF
.,.,TRBV7-6,TRBJ1-6,TGTGCCAGCAGCTTGGGATCCAATTCACCCCTCCACTTT,CASSLGSNSPLHF
.,.,TRBV6-2/TRBV6-3,TRBJ1-1,TGTGCCAGCAGTCTTTTTGGACCGGACATAAACACTGAAGCTTTCTTT,CASSLFGPDINTEAFF
.,.,TRBV10-3,TRBJ1-1,TGTGCCATCAGTGAGTCTGCCGTTCGGAGGAACACTGAAGCTTTCTTT,CAISESAVRRNTEAFF
.,TRBD1,TRBV20-1,TRBJ1-6,TGCAGTGCTGACGGACAGGGGGATTCACCCCTCCACTTT,CSADGQGDSPLHF
.,.,TRBV24-1,TRBJ2-7,TGTGCCACCAGTACAGGTGGGAGACGCGAGCAGTACTTC,CATSTGGRREQYF
.,.,TRBV20-1,TRBJ2-5,TGCAGTGCTGTAGACGGAGGGGAGACCCAGTACTTC,CSAVDGGETQYF
large,.,TRBV6-8,TRBJ2-2,TGTGCCAGCATTGCAGGTCGGGACACCGGGGAGCTGTTTTTT,CASIAGRDTGELFF
few,.,TRBV6-5,TRBJ1-1,TGTGCCAGCTCCAACCCGGGCCTCAACACTGAAGCTTTCTTT,CASSNPGLNTEAFF
.,.,TRBV10-3,TRBJ1-1,TGTGCCATCAGCGGACACACTGAAGCTTTCTTT,CAISGHTEAFF
.,TRBD1,TRBV30,TRBJ1-2,TGTGCCTGGGCCCCTCCGGACAGGGGGCCTGGCTACACCTTC,CAWAPPDRGPGYTF
.,.,TRBV12-3/TRBV12-4,TRBJ2-3,TGTGCCAGCACCAACCACGCCCTGGGACTTCCGTATTTT,CASTNHALGLPYF
few,.,TRBV6-6,TRBJ2-2,TGTGCCAGCAGTTATGTAGACGGCCCCAACACCGGGGAGCTGTTTTTT,CASSYVDGPNTGELFF
.,TRBD2,TRBV6-5,TRBJ2-2,TGTGCCAGCCGGCGGGGGGCAAATCGGGGAGGGACCGGGGAGCTGTTTTTT,CASRRGANRGGTGELFF
.,.,TRBV6-1,TRBJ1-1,TGTGCCAGCACCTTCTTAGTACAGGGTAATAAGGCTTTCTTT,CASTFLVQGNKAFF
once,.,TRBV18,TRBJ1-2,TGTGCCAGCTCACCAGCCATGGGCTACACCTTC,CASSPAMGYTF
few,.,TRBV12-3/TRBV12-4,TRBJ1-5,TGTGCCAGCAGGCCACAGGGATACCAGCCCCAGCATTTT,CASRPQGYQPQHF
.,.,TRBV7-6,TRBJ2-1,TGTGCCAGCAGCTTAATAAGGCGGACCTCCTACAATGAGCAGTTCTTC,CASSLIRRTSYNEQFF
large,.,TRBV29-1,TRBJ2-5,TGCAGCGTTGTCTGGGCAAGGACCCAAGAGACCCAGTACTTC,CSVVWARTQETQYF
once,TRBD2,TRBV5-6,TRBJ2-2,TGTGCCAGCAGCCAAGAAAGGAAACTAGCGGGGGCCTTTAACACCGGGGAGCTGTTTTTT,CASSQERKLAGAFNTGELFF
large,.,TRBV19,TRBJ2-7,TGTGCCAGTATCCTCCGGACAGCGACGGACGAGCAGTACTTC,CASILRTATDEQYF
.,.,TRBV19,TRBJ2-1,TGTGCCAGTAGTGTACAGGGGACACGGGGGGAGCAGTTCTTC,CASSVQGTRGEQFF
large,TRBD2,TRBV19,TRBJ2-3,TGTGCCAGTCGCCCTAGCGGGGAAGCCACAGATACGCAGTATTTT,CASRPSGEATDTQYF
few,.,TRBV15,TRBJ1-6,TGTGCCACCAGCAGAGGGGGAGCAGAAGGTAATTCACCCCTCCACTTT,CATSRGGAEGNSPLHF
.,TRBD2,TRBV13,TRBJ2-7,TGTGCCAGCAGCCCTCGACTAGCGGGAACCTACGAGCAGTACTTC,CASSPRLAGTYEQYF
few,.,TRBV30,TRBJ2-1,TGTGCCTGGAGTCCGAGGACGGATACCTTCAATGAGCAGTTCTTC,CAWSPRTDTFNEQFF
large,.,TRBV29-1,TRBJ2-7,TGCAGCGCAAAATTGAGGGGCTACGAGCAGTACTTC,CSAKLRGYEQYF
.,TRBD1,TRBV7-9,TRBJ2-7,TGTGCCAGCAGCATCGCCTGGACAGGGGCCCTACATTTCGCCTACGAGCAGTACTTC,CASSIAWTGALHFAYEQYF
.,.,TRBV6-6,TRBJ2-7,TGTGCCAGCTTGGGTTCCTACGAGCAGTACTTC,CASLGSYEQYF
.,.,TRBV12-3/TRBV12-4,TRBJ2-1,TGTGCCAGCAGTACACTCGCAGGGGACTACAATGAGCAGTTCTTC,CASSTLAGDYNEQFF
.,.,TRBV5-1,TRBJ2-7,TGCGCCAGCAGCTTATGGGTCGGTGGGGCCCCTGAGGGGTACTTC,CASSLWVGGAPEGYF
once,.,TRBV10-3,TRBJ2-2,TGTGCCATCAGAACCGACAGCCTCCAAAACACCGGGGAGCTGTTTTTT,CAIRTDSLQNTGELFF
few,.,TRBV19,TRBJ2-7,TGTGCCAGTAGTATCCCCCGGGACGGACTCTACGAGCAGTACTTC,CASSIPRDGLYEQYF